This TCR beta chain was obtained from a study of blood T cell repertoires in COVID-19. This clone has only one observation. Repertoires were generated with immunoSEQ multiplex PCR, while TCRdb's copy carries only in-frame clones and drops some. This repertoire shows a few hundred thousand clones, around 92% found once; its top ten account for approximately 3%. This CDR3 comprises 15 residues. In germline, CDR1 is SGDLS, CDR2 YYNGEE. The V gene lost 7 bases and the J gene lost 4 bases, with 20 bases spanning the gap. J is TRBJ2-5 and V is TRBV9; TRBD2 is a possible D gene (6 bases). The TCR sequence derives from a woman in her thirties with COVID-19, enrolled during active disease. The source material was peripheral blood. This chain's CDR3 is CASGRDGGVRETQYF. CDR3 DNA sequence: TGTGCCAGCGGAAGGGACGGCGGGGTTAGAGAGACCCAGTACTTC.